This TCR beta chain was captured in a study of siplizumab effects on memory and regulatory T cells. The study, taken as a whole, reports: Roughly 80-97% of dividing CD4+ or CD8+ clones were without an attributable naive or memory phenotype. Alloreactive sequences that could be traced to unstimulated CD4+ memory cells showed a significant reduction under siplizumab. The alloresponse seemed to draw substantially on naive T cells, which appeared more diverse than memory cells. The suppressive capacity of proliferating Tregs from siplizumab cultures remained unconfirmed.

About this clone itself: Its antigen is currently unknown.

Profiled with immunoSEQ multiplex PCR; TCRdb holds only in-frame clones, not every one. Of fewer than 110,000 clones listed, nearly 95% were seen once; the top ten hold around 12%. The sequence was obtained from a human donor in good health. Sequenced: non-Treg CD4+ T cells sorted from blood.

CDR3 amino acids: CASSIGGSETQYF. The DNA of the CDR3 is TGTGCCAGTAGTATTGGGGGGAGCGAGACCCAGTACTTC. This chain joins TRBV19 and TRBJ2-5; D may be TRBD2 (6 bases). The CDR3 is made up of 13 amino acids. Germline V gives CDR1 LNHDA, CDR2 SQIVND (reference sequence). Trimming removed 3 bases at V and 5 bases at J, with 10 bases between.